Below are 18 T cell receptor beta chains sequenced from a single sample in a study of blood T cell repertoires in COVID-19. TCRdb's copy holds only in-frame clones and misses some; the assay was immunoSEQ multiplex PCR. The sample lists approximately 99,000 clones; about 90% were seen once. The source material was peripheral blood. The receptors derive from a human donor in a cohort sampled during active COVID-19.

This chain links TRBV19 with TRBJ2-1; possible D gene TRBD2, 6 bases. Germline V CDR1 and CDR2: LNHDA, SQIVND (reference sequence). V dropped 3 bases and J dropped 9 bases, with 12 bases sitting between them. The CDR3 is made up of 13 amino acids. The CDR3 is CASSMAPGGEQFF. DNA for the CDR3: TGTGCCAGTAGTATGGCCCCCGGGGGTGAGCAGTTCTTC.

The chain joins TRBV19 to TRBJ2-3, with D possibly TRBD1 on 6 matching bases. The CDR3 totals 13 residues. Germline values: CDR1 LNHDA, CDR2 SQIVND (reference sequence). V was shortened by 8 bases and J by 9 bases, with 18 bases between the two germline ends. The CDR3 reads CASGAGVQDTQYF. The CDR3 nucleotides are TGTGCCAGTGGGGCAGGGGTGCAGGACACGCAGTATTTT.

The chain carries TRBV28 and TRBJ1-5; TRBD1 matches at 8 bases. The CDR3 runs 17 residues. Germline CDR1 is MDHEN and CDR2 is SYDVKM. Germline trimming cut 3 bases from V and 2 bases from J; bases unmatched to any gene: 9. The CDR3 bases are TGTGCCAGCAGTTTCGGGCAGGGGGCGTGGGGCAATCAGCCCCAGCATTTT. Translation: CASSFGQGAWGNQPQHF.

This chain joins TRBV3-1 (or the pseudogene TRBV3-2) and TRBJ2-3; 8 positions agree with TRBD1. From germline, CDR1 is LGHDT and CDR2 YNNKEL (reference sequence). Germline trimming cut 2 bases from V and 2 bases from J; bases unmatched to any gene: 3. The CDR3 contains 15 residues. CDR3: CASSQPQGVTDTQYF. The CDR3 DNA sequence: TGTGCCAGCAGCCAACCACAGGGGGTCACAGATACGCAGTATTTT.

The sample holds one count of this clone. The chain links TRBV10-1 to TRBJ2-3; 9 bases are shared with TRBD2. The CDR3 totals 16 residues. Germline V gives CDR1 WNHNN, CDR2 SYGVQD (reference sequence). V gave up 2 bases and J gave up 2 bases; unmatched junction bases: 5. Written as DNA, the CDR3 is TGCGCCAGCAGTGAGCGAGGCGGGAGGGCCACAGATACGCAGTATTTT. Its translation is CASSERGGRATDTQYF.

The chain employs TRBV5-6 and TRBJ1-4; a possible D gene is TRBD1 (6 bases). V shed 7 bases and J shed 7 bases, with 17 bases lying between them. Per the germline V gene, CDR1 is SGHDT and CDR2 is YYEEEE. The CDR3 contains 14 residues. The CDR3 nucleotides read TGTGCCAGCTTTAAAGACAGGTCGGGTGAAAAACTGTTTTTT. Its protein product is CASFKDRSGEKLFF.

The chain couples TRBV5-1 to TRBJ1-3; the match to TRBD1 covers 8 bases. The CDR3 runs to 16 residues. After removal of 3 bases from V and 3 bases from J, the junction contained 8 bases not matched to a gene. Germline CDR1 reads SGHRS; CDR2 reads YFSETQ. The CDR3 spells CASSSTGVAGGNTIYF. DNA of the CDR3: TGCGCCAGCAGCTCGACAGGGGTCGCGGGTGGAAACACCATATATTTT. The whole variable domain, filled in from reference TRBV5-1 and TRBJ1-3, reads KAGVTQTPRYLIKTRGQQVTLSCSPISGHRSVSWYQQTPGQGLQFLFEYFSETQRNKGNFPGRFSGRQFSNSRSEMNVSTLELGDSALYLCASSSTGVAGGNTIYFGEGSWLTVV.

The chain is built from TRBV28 and TRBJ2-5; 8 nucleotides match TRBD1. The junction had 10 bases not matched to a gene; V was cut back by 7 bases and J by 3 bases. Germline V CDR1 and CDR2: MDHEN, SYDVKM. The CDR3 contains 15 residues. CDR3 sequence reads: CASKDRERFEETQYF. The CDR3 DNA follows: TGTGCCAGCAAGGACAGGGAGAGGTTTGAAGAGACCCAGTACTTC.

The V call is TRBV2, the J call TRBJ2-1; 9 bases match TRBD2. CDR1 SNHLY and CDR2 FYNNEI come from the germline V gene. Trimming removed 9 bases from V and 6 bases from J; junction bases left unmatched: 12. The CDR3 has 15 residues. CDR3 amino acids: CASVGSGRYSNEQFF. The CDR3 region has the DNA TGTGCCAGTGTGGGTAGCGGGAGATATAGCAATGAGCAGTTCTTC.

The chain combines TRBV5-1 with TRBJ1-4; the D gene is possibly TRBD1 (5 bases). The CDR3 spans 14 residues. With 3 bases removed from V and 8 bases from J, the gap between germline ends came to 14 bases. CDR1 is SGHRS and CDR2 is YFSETQ in the germline V gene. The CDR3 is CASSYLGGGEKLFF. Here the CDR3 DNA reads TGCGCCAGCAGCTACCTCGGGGGAGGAGAAAAACTGTTTTTT.

V is TRBV5-1 and J is TRBJ1-4; tentatively, D is TRBD1 (6 bases). Per the germline V gene, CDR1 is SGHRS and CDR2 is YFSETQ. This CDR3 has 15 residues. Deletions cut 5 bases from V and 1 base from J, with 12 bases between. The CDR3, as DNA: TGCGCCAGCAGATTGAGGACAGTAACTAATGAAAAACTGTTTTTT. Protein product: CASRLRTVTNEKLFF.

This chain uses TRBV7-8 with TRBJ1-6; the match to TRBD1 covers 7 bases. Germline V gene data show CDR1 as SGHVS and CDR2 as FQNEAQ. The CDR3 loop spans 20 amino acids. Trimming cost V 2 bases and J 15 bases; bases outside gene matches: 28. CDR3 coding DNA: TGTGCCAGCAGCTTAAGACTTAAGCGACAGGGTAAGCGCTCGGGGGTGGTCCTCCACTTT. It specifies CASSLRLKRQGKRSGVVLHF. The full variable domain, in which reference TRBV7-8 and TRBJ1-6 provide the parts outside the CDR3, is GAGVSQSPRYKVAKRGQDVALRCDPISGHVSLFWYQQALGQGPEFLTYFQNEAQLDKSGLPSDRFFAERPEGSVSTLKIQRTQQEDSAVYLCASSLRLKRQGKRSGVVLHFGNGTRLTVT.

The V gene is TRBV21-1, the J gene TRBJ2-1; the table's D gene call, TRBD2, was not cross checked with the DNA. TRBV21-1 is tagged as a pseudogene. CDR3 size: 17 residues. In DNA form, the CDR3 reads TGTGCCAGCAGCAAAGCGGGACCGCCGGGACTAGCAGCTGAGCAGTTCTTC. Protein: CASSKAGPPGLAAEQFF.

This clone showed up just a few times. The chain links TRBV7-9 to TRBJ1-2; 7 nucleotides match TRBD1. CDR3 length: 14 residues. V was pared by 3 bases and J by 3 bases, with 4 bases of the junction left unmatched. CDR1 is SEHNR, CDR2 FQNEAQ, per germline (reference sequence). CDR3 residues: CASSFSGTDYGYTF. The CDR3 DNA follows: TGTGCCAGCAGCTTCTCGGGGACAGACTATGGCTACACCTTC.

This clone has just one count. The gene calls are TRBV10-2 and TRBJ2-3; D is ambiguous. CDR1 WSHSY and CDR2 SAAADI come from the germline V gene. This CDR3 comprises 14 residues. Trimming removed 4 bases at V and 4 bases at J, with 12 bases between. CDR3 in amino acids: CASSATVGADTQYF. The CDR3 region has the DNA TGCGCCAGCAGTGCCACCGTCGGAGCAGATACGCAGTATTTT.

The V and J genes are TRBV7-8 and TRBJ1-2; 8 bases match TRBD1. CDR1 and CDR2 from the germline V gene are SGHVS and FQNEAQ. This CDR3 is 13 amino acids long. V trimming: 5 bases; J trimming: 8 bases; junction bases outside the gene matches: 7. This CDR3 reads CASSRGQGGGYTF. The DNA of the CDR3 is TGTGCCAGCAGCCGAGGACAGGGCGGGGGCTACACCTTC.

The chain carries TRBV5-1 and TRBJ1-4; D is unclear. The CDR3 length is 14 residues. Germline CDR1 SGHRS, CDR2 YFSETQ. V lost 1 base and J 5 bases, leaving 9 bases between the germline ends. The CDR3 DNA reads TGCGCCAGCAGCTTGTTACAGCCAAATGAAAAACTGTTTTTT. It yields the protein CASSLLQPNEKLFF.

J is TRBJ2-1 and V is TRBV6-6; tentatively, D is TRBD1 (6 bases). CDR1 is MNHNY, CDR2 SVGAGI, per germline (reference sequence). The CDR3 has 13 amino acids. Deletions cut 6 bases from V and 4 bases from J, with 10 bases between. CDR3 protein: CASSIQGYNEQFF. In nucleotides, the CDR3 is TGTGCCAGCAGCATCCAGGGGTACAATGAGCAGTTCTTC.